One sample yielded the 27 T cell receptor beta chains listed below, sequenced in a study of T cell repertoires in cytomegalovirus infection. In TCRdb, the reads were re-called with MiXCR into one record per CDR3 protein. The sample has roughly 170,000 distinct CDR3 sequences; 20% to 25% are singletons. The antigens for these receptors are not known. The sample here was CD8+ T cells from cultured PBMCs, taken from culture after CMV antigen stimulation. The source of these receptors is a human donor in good health (CMV status not recorded). Some clones in this sample may be carry-over from other donors' samples.

This chain connects TRBV6-2 or TRBV6-3 to TRBJ1-1; 10 bases fit TRBD1. V shed 5 bases and J 4 bases; nucleotides not matched to a gene: 4. This CDR3 has 14 amino acids. CDR1 and CDR2 (germline): MNHEY, SVGEGT. The CDR3 loop reads CASSRQGATTEAFF. Here the CDR3 DNA reads TGTGCCAGCAGTCGACAGGGGGCGACCACTGAAGCTTTCTTT.

This sequence joins TRBV7-8 and TRBJ2-2, with D possibly called TRBD1 or TRBD2 (5 bases each). The length of the CDR3 is 13 residues. The V gene's germline CDR1 is SGHVS and CDR2 FQNEAQ. Trimming took off 3 bases at V and 7 bases at J, with 9 bases between the two ends. The CDR3 region has the DNA TGTGCCAGCAGCTTCGGGGACGGCGGGGAGCTGTTTTTT. It encodes CASSFGDGGELFF.

This chain connects TRBV12-5 to TRBJ1-1; D remains ambiguous. The V end was cut by 7 bases, the J end by 0 bases, with 3 bases between. Germline V lookup: CDR1 LGHNT, CDR2 FRNRAP. CDR3 length equals 11 residues. The CDR3 nucleotides are TGTGCTAGTGCCATGAACACTGAAGCTTTCTTT. This codes for CASAMNTEAFF.

This chain joins TRBV4-1 and TRBJ2-7; D is perhaps TRBD1 or TRBD2 (5 bases each). Between the trimmed V and J ends, which lost 4 bases and 2 bases, there was a span of 12 bases. Per the germline V gene, CDR1 is MGHRA and CDR2 is YSYEKL. The CDR3 runs to 14 residues. The chain's CDR3 is CASSPRDGTYEQYF. The CDR3 DNA reads TGCGCCAGCAGCCCCCGGGACGGCACCTACGAGCAGTACTTC.

The DNA of the CDR3 is TGTGCCAGCAGCTTACACCGGGACAGCAAAAACATTCAGTACTTC. Translated: CASSLHRDSKNIQYF. This rearrangement joins TRBV7-3 to TRBJ2-4, with 7 bases that match TRBD1. Germline V CDR1 and CDR2: SGHTA, FQGTGA. Trimming cost V 2 bases and J 3 bases; bases outside gene matches: 4. This CDR3 is 15 amino acids long. The full variable domain, with the rest looked up from reference TRBV7-3 and TRBJ2-4, is GAGVSQTPSNKVTEKGKYVELRCDPISGHTALYWYRQSLGQGPEFLIYFQGTGAADDSGLPNDRFFAVRPEGSVSTLKIQRTERGDSAVYLCASSLHRDSKNIQYFGAGTRLSVL.

This chain joins TRBV6-2 or TRBV6-3 and TRBJ1-5; 7 positions agree with TRBD1. This CDR3 is 12 amino acids long. Germline V gives CDR1 MNHEY, CDR2 SVGEGT. Germline trimming cut 6 bases from V and 7 bases from J; bases unmatched to any gene: 3. This chain's CDR3 is CASRVQGQPQHF. CDR3 nucleotides: TGTGCCAGCAGGGTACAGGGGCAGCCCCAGCATTTT.

The chain joins TRBV2 to TRBJ1-2; D unclear. This CDR3 has 21 amino acids. Germline CDR1 and CDR2: SNHLY and FYNNEI. The V gene lost 0 bases and the J gene lost 0 bases, with 26 bases spanning the gap. CDR3 nucleotide sequence: TGTGCCAGCAGTGAAGCGCTTCAACTGTCCAGGCCTCTTCGGACTAACTATGGCTACACCTTC. Its protein product is CASSEALQLSRPLRTNYGYTF.

This clonotype was seen more than once but under ten times. J is TRBJ2-5 and V is TRBV6-2 or TRBV6-3; 8 nucleotides match TRBD1. V gave up 5 bases and J gave up 5 bases; unmatched junction bases: 4. The germline CDR1 and CDR2 sequences are MNHEY and SVGEGT. The CDR3 extends over 13 amino acids. The CDR3 DNA sequence: TGTGCCAGCAGTGGACAGGGTTGGGAGACCCAGTACTTC. Translation gives CASSGQGWETQYF.

This clonotype was counted a few times. The genes are TRBV19 and TRBJ2-7; 9 bases are a match to TRBD1. The V gene end was trimmed by 3 bases and the J gene end by 3 bases; junction bases not matched to a gene: 3. Germline values: CDR1 LNHDA, CDR2 SQIVND (reference sequence). The CDR3 contains 14 residues. The CDR3 DNA reads TGTGCCAGTAGTATTGGACAGGGGAACTACGAGCAGTACTTC. It is translated as CASSIGQGNYEQYF.

This clonotype was seen a handful of times. The genes are TRBV5-4 and TRBJ2-3; 7 nucleotides line up with TRBD2. Unmatched junction bases numbered 9, after V lost 6 bases and J lost 5 bases. The CDR3 extends over 14 amino acids. Germline V gene data show CDR1 as SGHNT and CDR2 as YYREEE (reference sequence). CDR3: CASTERGSLDTQYF. The CDR3 nucleotides are TGTGCCAGCACGGAGCGGGGAAGTTTAGATACGCAGTATTTT.

V and J are TRBV6-6 and TRBJ1-5, with D perhaps matching TRBD1 (5 bases). Germline V gives CDR1 MNHNY, CDR2 SVGAGI (reference sequence). CDR3 size: 14 residues. Deletions cut 6 bases from V and 3 bases from J, with 12 bases between. CDR3 sequence (DNA): TGTGCCAGCAGAACAGCGGGACCCAATCAGCCCCAGCATTTT. This codes for CASRTAGPNQPQHF.

This clonotype was seen a few times. The chain uses TRBV6-5 and TRBJ2-7, with a tentative D call TRBD1 (5 bases). CDR1 is MNHEY and CDR2 is SVGAGI in the germline V gene. The CDR3 runs 13 residues. V lost 5 bases and J 2 bases, leaving 10 bases between the germline ends. The CDR3 spells CASSEVGAYEQYF. As DNA, the CDR3 is TGTGCCAGCAGTGAAGTAGGGGCCTACGAGCAGTACTTC.

This clonotype was observed a few times. The rearrangement links TRBV6-5 to TRBJ1-1, with TRBD1 as a possible D gene (5 bases). The germline gives CDR1 MNHEY, CDR2 SVGAGI. The CDR3 runs 14 residues. Trimming removed 2 bases from V and 5 bases from J, with 12 bases in between. The CDR3 region is CASSYRTRWTEAFF. The CDR3 bases are TGTGCCAGCAGTTACCGGACACGCTGGACTGAAGCTTTCTTT.

CDR3 nucleotide sequence: TGTGCCAGCACAGGACCCGGGACCTATGGCTACACCTTC. Its protein product is CASTGPGTYGYTF. The V gene is TRBV7-8, the J gene TRBJ1-2; tentative D call: TRBD1 (5 bases). CDR3 length: 13 amino acids. V shed 7 bases and J shed 4 bases, with 13 bases lying between them. Per germline, CDR1 SGHVS and CDR2 FQNEAQ.

The rearrangement uses TRBV12-3 or TRBV12-4 and TRBJ1-1, with D unclear. The CDR3 runs 12 residues. Trimming stripped 10 bases from V and 3 bases from J, with 12 bases between. CDR3 region: CATLSRYTEAFF. The CDR3 coding sequence is TGTGCCACCCTCAGCCGATACACTGAAGCTTTCTTT.

This clonotype has ten or more counts. V usage is TRBV7-9 and J usage is TRBJ2-1; D remains unclear. The germline V gene encodes CDR1 SEHNR and CDR2 FQNEAQ (reference sequence). Trimming removed 1 base from V and 3 bases from J, with 10 bases in between. The CDR3 covers 15 residues. The CDR3 DNA sequence: TGTGCCAGCAGCTTAGAAGGGAAAGGCTACAATGAGCAGTTCTTC. Protein: CASSLEGKGYNEQFF.

This clonotype appeared a few times. This may arise from a read error, as a much more abundant clone is one base away. This chain uses TRBV7-8 with TRBJ1-5; 7 bases map to TRBD1. With V trimmed by 0 bases and J by 5 bases, 7 bases remained unmatched. This CDR3 comprises 16 residues. Germline V gene data show CDR1 as SGHVS and CDR2 as FQNEAQ. In DNA, the CDR3 is TGTGCCAGCAGCTTAGCGACCGGGACAGAGGATCAGCCCCAGCATTTT. This encodes CASSLATGTEDQPQHF.

This clonotype came up a few times. J is TRBJ2-2 and V is TRBV12-3 or TRBV12-4; tentatively, D is TRBD1 or TRBD2 (6 bases each). Trimming stripped 0 bases from V and 6 bases from J, with 17 bases between. CDR3 length: 17 amino acids. The CDR3 protein is CASSLASGAKVSGELFF. The CDR3 nucleotides are TGTGCCAGCAGTTTAGCTTCGGGGGCGAAGGTGTCCGGGGAGCTGTTTTTT.

This clonotype turned up a few times. V usage is TRBV7-8 and J usage is TRBJ1-3; no reliable D call. With 0 bases removed from V and 0 bases from J, the gap between germline ends came to 9 bases. Germline lookup yields CDR1 SGHVS and CDR2 FQNEAQ. This CDR3 spans 16 amino acids. CDR3 sequence: CASSLAGVSSGNTIYF. Here the CDR3 DNA reads TGTGCCAGCAGCTTAGCCGGGGTCAGCTCTGGAAACACCATATATTTT.

This clonotype was seen more than once but under ten times. The chain couples TRBV4-1 to TRBJ2-7; 9 bases agree with TRBD1. Looked up from germline, CDR1 is MGHRA and CDR2 is YSYEKL. The CDR3 is made up of 15 amino acids. Germline trimming cut 1 base from V and 4 bases from J; bases unmatched to any gene: 5. CDR3 sequence: CASSQGGQGVYEQYF. The CDR3 region has the DNA TGCGCCAGCAGCCAAGGGGGACAGGGTGTGTACGAGCAGTACTTC.

The chain recombines TRBV6-2 or TRBV6-3 with TRBJ1-5, with no clear D. CDR1 and CDR2 from the germline V gene are MNHEY and SVGEGT. The CDR3 contains 14 residues. V was trimmed by 6 bases and J by 6 bases, leaving 15 bases between them. In DNA, the CDR3 is TGTGCCAGCAGGGCCGACCACGAAGGTCAGCCCCAGCATTTT. It codes for CASRADHEGQPQHF.

The chain links TRBV7-3 to TRBJ2-5; perhaps D is TRBD1 or TRBD2 (5 bases each). The V end lost 1 base, the J end lost 9 bases, and 6 bases lay between the germline ends. The CDR3 consists of 11 residues. Germline-derived CDR1 and CDR2 are SGHTA and FQGTGA. The CDR3, as DNA: TGTGCCAGCAGCTTAAGAGGGGCCCAGTACTTC. It is translated as CASSLRGAQYF.

V gene TRBV11-2 combines with J gene TRBJ1-1; D not certain. Germline CDR1 SGHAT, CDR2 FQNNGV. The CDR3 length is 15 residues. V lost 0 bases and J lost 8, with 16 bases in between. Here the CDR3 reads CASSLDDFDGEEAFF. The CDR3 DNA follows: TGTGCCAGCAGCTTAGATGATTTCGATGGAGAGGAAGCTTTCTTT. Supplemented by reference TRBV11-2 and TRBJ1-1, the full variable domain reads EAGVAQSPRYKIIEKRQSVAFWCNPISGHATLYWYQQILGQGPKLLIQFQNNGVVDDSQLPKDRFSAERLKGVDSTLKIQPAKLEDSAVYLCASSLDDFDGEEAFFGQGTRLTVV.

The J gene is TRBJ1-2, the V gene TRBV7-9; no clear D gene. The CDR3 runs to 11 residues. V was clipped by 6 bases and J by 2 bases, with 4 bases between them. Germline loops: CDR1 SEHNR, CDR2 FQNEAQ (reference sequence). The CDR3 sequence is CASSSNYGYTF. The CDR3, as DNA: TGTGCCAGCAGTTCAAACTATGGCTACACCTTC.

In its sample, this clonotype was seen a few times. The chain joins TRBV7-8 to TRBJ1-6, with D unresolved. V lost 7 bases to trimming and J lost 10 bases, with 11 bases between them. The V gene's germline CDR1 is SGHVS and CDR2 FQNEAQ. This CDR3 comprises 12 residues. The CDR3 loop reads CASTLGSSPLHF. The CDR3 DNA reads as TGTGCCAGCACTTTGGGGTCCTCACCCCTCCACTTT.

A few counts support this clonotype. The V gene is TRBV7-2, the J gene TRBJ1-2; D perhaps matches TRBD1 (6 bases). Trimming left V 0 bases short and J 4 bases short, with 15 bases between. This CDR3 comprises 16 residues. The germline gives CDR1 SGHTA, CDR2 FQGNSA. The CDR3 is CASSLAQQGEIYGYTF. CDR3 sequence (DNA): TGTGCCAGCAGCTTAGCGCAACAGGGCGAAATCTATGGCTACACCTTC.

V usage is TRBV4-1 and J usage is TRBJ2-1; D is unresolved. CDR1 and CDR2 (germline): MGHRA, YSYEKL. Trimming took 3 bases from V and 6 from J, leaving 6 bases between them. The CDR3 spans 12 residues. Here the CDR3 DNA reads TGCGCCAGCAGCCACAACCCCAATGAGCAGTTCTTC. Its protein product is CASSHNPNEQFF.